This T cell receptor beta chain is from a study of T-cell memory formation after mild COVID-19. Overall study results and limits: Mainly in CM and EM were contracting CD4+ clones; CD8+ were in EMRA. Clones contracting across day 15 to 85 had a balanced CD4/CD8 profile; later expanding clones leaned CD4+.

TCR alpha and TCR beta cDNA libraries with sample barcodes and UMIs came from 5'RACE using constant-segment primers. TCRdb called the 5' RACE reads again in MiXCR, with one record for every CDR3 protein. The table shows 250,000 to 300,000 distinct CDR3 sequences, with about 16% occurring only once. Trimming at V came to 5 bases and at J to 2 bases, leaving 4 bases not matched to a gene. CDR3 size: 15 residues. CDR1 is SGHNT and CDR2 is YYREEE in the germline V gene (reference sequence). For this clonotype: Its antigen is not known.

V and J are TRBV5-4 and TRBJ2-6, with 7 bases aligning to TRBD1. Material for sequencing was PBMCs or a T cell subset sorted from them (not recorded which). This clonotype was obtained from a man aged 18 to 29 who had mild COVID-19 (a few samples of this study predate the infection). Cell type and time point are not known. The DNA for the CDR3 is TGTGCCAGCAGGACAGGGACAGCTGGGGCCAACGTCCTGACTTTC. This codes for CASRTGTAGANVLTF.